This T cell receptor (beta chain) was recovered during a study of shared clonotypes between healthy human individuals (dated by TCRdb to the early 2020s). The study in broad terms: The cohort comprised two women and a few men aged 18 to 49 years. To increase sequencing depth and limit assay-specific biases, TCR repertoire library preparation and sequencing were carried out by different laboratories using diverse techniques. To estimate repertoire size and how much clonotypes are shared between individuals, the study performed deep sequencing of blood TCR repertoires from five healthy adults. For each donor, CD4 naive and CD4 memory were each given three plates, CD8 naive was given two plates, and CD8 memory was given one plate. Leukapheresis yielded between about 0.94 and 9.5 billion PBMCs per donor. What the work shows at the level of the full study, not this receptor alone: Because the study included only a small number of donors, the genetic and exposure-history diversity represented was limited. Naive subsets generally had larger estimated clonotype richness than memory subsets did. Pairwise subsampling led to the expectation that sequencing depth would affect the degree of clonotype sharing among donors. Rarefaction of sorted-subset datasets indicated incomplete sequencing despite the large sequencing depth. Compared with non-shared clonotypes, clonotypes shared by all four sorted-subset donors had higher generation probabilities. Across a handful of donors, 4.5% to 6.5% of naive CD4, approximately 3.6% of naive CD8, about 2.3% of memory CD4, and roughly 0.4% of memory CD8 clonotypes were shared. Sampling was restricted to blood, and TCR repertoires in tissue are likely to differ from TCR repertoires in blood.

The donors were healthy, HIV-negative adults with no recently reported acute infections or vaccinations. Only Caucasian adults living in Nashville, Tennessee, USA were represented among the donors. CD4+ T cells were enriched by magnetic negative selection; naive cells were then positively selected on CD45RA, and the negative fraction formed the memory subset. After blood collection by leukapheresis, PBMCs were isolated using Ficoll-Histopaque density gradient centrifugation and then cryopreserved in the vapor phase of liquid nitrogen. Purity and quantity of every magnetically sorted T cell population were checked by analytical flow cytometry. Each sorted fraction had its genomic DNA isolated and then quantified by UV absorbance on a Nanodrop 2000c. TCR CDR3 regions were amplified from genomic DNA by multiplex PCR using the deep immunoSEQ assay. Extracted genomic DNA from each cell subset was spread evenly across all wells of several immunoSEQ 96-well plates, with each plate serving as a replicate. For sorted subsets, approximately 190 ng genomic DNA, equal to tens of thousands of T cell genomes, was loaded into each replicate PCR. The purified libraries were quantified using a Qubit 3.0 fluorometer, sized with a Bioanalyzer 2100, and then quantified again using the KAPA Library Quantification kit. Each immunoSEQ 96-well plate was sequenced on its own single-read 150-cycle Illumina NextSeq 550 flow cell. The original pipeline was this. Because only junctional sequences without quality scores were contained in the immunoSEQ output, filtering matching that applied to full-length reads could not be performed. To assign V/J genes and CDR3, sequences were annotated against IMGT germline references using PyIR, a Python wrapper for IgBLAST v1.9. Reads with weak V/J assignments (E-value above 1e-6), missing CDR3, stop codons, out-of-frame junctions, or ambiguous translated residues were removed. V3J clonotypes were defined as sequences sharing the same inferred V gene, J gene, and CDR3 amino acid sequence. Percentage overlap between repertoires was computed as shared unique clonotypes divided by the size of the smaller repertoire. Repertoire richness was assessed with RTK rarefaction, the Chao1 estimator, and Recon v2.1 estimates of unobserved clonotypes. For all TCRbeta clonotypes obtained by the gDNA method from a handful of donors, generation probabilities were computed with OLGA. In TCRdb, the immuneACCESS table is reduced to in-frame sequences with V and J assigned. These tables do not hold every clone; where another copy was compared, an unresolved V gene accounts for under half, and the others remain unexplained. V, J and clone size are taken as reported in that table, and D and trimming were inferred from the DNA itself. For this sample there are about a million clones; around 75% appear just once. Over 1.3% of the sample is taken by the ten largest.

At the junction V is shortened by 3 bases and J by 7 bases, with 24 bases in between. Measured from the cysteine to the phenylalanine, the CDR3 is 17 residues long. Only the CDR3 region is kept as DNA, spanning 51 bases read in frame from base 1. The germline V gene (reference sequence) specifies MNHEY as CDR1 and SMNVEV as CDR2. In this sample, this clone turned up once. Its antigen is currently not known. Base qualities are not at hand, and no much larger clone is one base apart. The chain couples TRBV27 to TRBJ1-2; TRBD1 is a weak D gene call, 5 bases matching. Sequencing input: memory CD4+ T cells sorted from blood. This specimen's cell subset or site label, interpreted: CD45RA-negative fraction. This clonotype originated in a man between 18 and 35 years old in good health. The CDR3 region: CASSFLGRGPRGGGYTF. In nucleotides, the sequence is TGTGCCAGCAGTTTTCTCGGGAGGGGCCCACGGGGAGGTGGCTACACCTTC.